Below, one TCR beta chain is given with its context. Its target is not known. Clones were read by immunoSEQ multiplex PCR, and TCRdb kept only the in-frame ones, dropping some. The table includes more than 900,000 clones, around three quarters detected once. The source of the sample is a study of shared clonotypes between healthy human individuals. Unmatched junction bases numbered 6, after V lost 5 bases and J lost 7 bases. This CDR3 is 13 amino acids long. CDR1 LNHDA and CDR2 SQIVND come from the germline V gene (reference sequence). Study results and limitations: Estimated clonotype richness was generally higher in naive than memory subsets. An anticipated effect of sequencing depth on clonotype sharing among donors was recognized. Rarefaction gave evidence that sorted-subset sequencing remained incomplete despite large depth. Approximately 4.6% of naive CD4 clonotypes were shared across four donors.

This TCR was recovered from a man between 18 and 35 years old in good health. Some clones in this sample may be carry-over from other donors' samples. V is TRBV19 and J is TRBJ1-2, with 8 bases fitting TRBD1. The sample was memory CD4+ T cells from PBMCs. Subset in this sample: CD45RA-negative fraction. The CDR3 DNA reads TGTGCCAGTAGTGATATCGGGACAGGTGGCTACACCTTC. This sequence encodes CASSDIGTGGYTF.